What follows are 16 T cell receptor beta chains derived from one specimen sequenced in a study of T-cell reconstitution after alpha-beta-depleted transplantation in children. A library of TCRbeta sequences, prepared with unique molecular identifiers, was generated. MiXCR, run by TCRdb on the PCR reads, gives a single entry per CDR3 protein. This sample has about 58,000 distinct CDR3 sequences, with about 40% found just once. The sample here was PBMCs, mostly from graft donor cells, taken 360 days after TCRalphabeta/CD19-depleted stem cell transplant. Receptors were obtained from a male patient between 10 and 17 years old who had a stem cell transplant for acute lymphoblastic leukemia, so the T cells may come from the graft donor.

The rearrangement uses TRBV5-1 and TRBJ2-7, with 11 bases identical to TRBD2. V lost 2 bases and J lost 5; bases outside the gene matches: 6. The CDR3 is 15 amino acids. The germline CDR1 and CDR2 sequences are SGHRS and YFSETQ. The CDR3 DNA reads as TGCGCCAGCAGCTTCCTTCGGACTAGCGGGCACGAGCAGTACTTC. Amino acid sequence: CASSFLRTSGHEQYF.

The chain links TRBV11-2 to TRBJ2-2; perhaps TRBD2 as D (5 bases). CDR1 and CDR2 (germline): SGHAT, FQNNGV. Trimming cost V 5 bases and J 9 bases, with 10 bases left between them. The CDR3 has 12 amino acids. The CDR3 coding sequence is TGTGCCAGCAGCCAAGCGGTTCGGGAGCTGTTTTTT. This sequence encodes CASSQAVRELFF.

The chain uses TRBV20-1 and TRBJ2-7, with 8 bases identical to TRBD1. The end of the DNA is better explained by TRBJ2-1, so the J call may be wrong. CDR3 length equals 15 residues. Germline V gene lookup returns CDR1 DFQATT and CDR2 SNEGSKA (reference sequence). The CDR3 DNA follows: TGCAGTGCCAGTACCGGGACAGGACCCTCCTACGAGCAGTTCTTC. Translation: CSASTGTGPSYEQFF.

This chain joins TRBV12-3 or TRBV12-4 and TRBJ2-7; the D is unclear. CDR3 length: 13 residues. The V end was cut by 4 bases, the J end by 2 bases, with 9 bases between. CDR3 protein: CASSWGRTYEQYF. CDR3 DNA sequence: TGTGCCAGCAGTTGGGGAAGAACCTACGAGCAGTACTTC.

The J gene is TRBJ2-1, the V gene TRBV5-1; 7 bases align to TRBD1. V was clipped by 5 bases and J by 4 bases; unmatched bases: 9. This CDR3 spans 15 amino acids. Germline V CDR1 and CDR2: SGHRS, YFSETQ. CDR3 sequence: CASSQSGQKYNEQFF. The CDR3 coding sequence is TGCGCCAGCAGTCAATCGGGACAGAAGTACAATGAGCAGTTCTTC.

J is TRBJ2-5 and V is TRBV29-1; TRBD1 matches 9 bases. Germline lookup yields CDR1 SQVTM and CDR2 ANQGSEA. This CDR3 is 14 amino acids long. V lost 4 bases to trimming and J lost 6 bases; unmatched junction nucleotides: 9. The CDR3 DNA follows: TGCAGCGTTGGGACAGGGGATAGGCTTCAGACCCAGTACTTC. Translation: CSVGTGDRLQTQYF.

This clonotype was recorded once. DNA of the CDR3: TGCAGCGTTGTCTTCTACCAGGGGAGAGCAGATACGCAGTATTTT. Its protein product is CSVVFYQGRADTQYF. The genes are TRBV29-1 and TRBJ2-3; D may be TRBD1 (6 bases). This CDR3 has 15 residues. The germline gives CDR1 SQVTM, CDR2 ANQGSEA. V shed 4 bases and J shed 4 bases, with 18 bases lying between them.

The chain has TRBV7-9 and TRBJ2-7; 7 bases are shared with TRBD1. CDR1 is SEHNR, CDR2 FQNEAQ, per germline (reference sequence). This CDR3 is built from 16 residues. V shed 1 base and J 3 bases; nucleotides not matched to a gene: 9. Here the CDR3 reads CASSLDEGAKFYEQYF. CDR3 sequence (DNA): TGTGCCAGCAGCTTAGACGAGGGGGCGAAGTTCTACGAGCAGTACTTC.

The J gene is TRBJ2-2, the V gene TRBV5-1, with 11 bases fitting TRBD2. Germline V gives CDR1 SGHRS, CDR2 YFSETQ. The V segment lost 4 bases and the J segment 5 bases; nucleotides outside the gene matches: 10. The CDR3 consists of 17 residues. CDR3 nucleotides: TGCGCCAGCAGCACCGTACCGGGACTAGCGGTTACCGGGGAGCTGTTTTTT. It specifies CASSTVPGLAVTGELFF.

This clonotype was detected only once. For the CDR3, the DNA is TGTGCCAGCAGCCCCCGGGGTAGCGGGAGACCCAATGAGCAGTTCTTC. Translating it yields CASSPRGSGRPNEQFF. V is TRBV7-9 and J is TRBJ2-1; 9 nucleotides line up with TRBD2. Germline trimming cut 5 bases from V and 6 bases from J; bases unmatched to any gene: 11. Germline CDR1 reads SEHNR; CDR2 reads FQNEAQ (reference sequence). The CDR3 is 16 amino acids.

The chain links TRBV12-3 or TRBV12-4 to TRBJ2-4, with TRBD1 matching 9 bases. Trimming cost V 7 bases and J 11 bases; bases outside gene matches: 6. The CDR3 runs 12 residues. As DNA, the CDR3 is TGTGCCAGCAATTTGGGACAGGGCTTTCAGTACTTC. Translating it yields CASNLGQGFQYF.

This clonotype was picked up a small number of times. The chain joins TRBV25-1 to TRBJ2-2; D unclear. V dropped 6 bases and J dropped 9 bases, with 8 bases sitting between them. Germline V gene data show CDR1 as MGHDK and CDR2 as SYGVNS. The CDR3 is made up of 11 amino acids. The CDR3 region has the DNA TGTGCCAGCAGGACCACAAGGGAGCTGTTTTTT. Its translation is CASRTTRELFF.

The chain links TRBV20-1 to TRBJ2-7, with 7 bases that match TRBD1. The germline V gene has CDR1 DFQATT and CDR2 SNEGSKA (reference sequence). V trimming: 4 bases; J trimming: 3 bases; junction bases outside the gene matches: 6. This CDR3 is 13 amino acids long. CDR3 bases: TGCAGTGCTATTACCGGGACAGACTACGAGCAGTACTTC. Translated: CSAITGTDYEQYF.

The chain is built from TRBV5-1 and TRBJ1-1; 8 bases agree with TRBD1. J was trimmed by 6 bases and V by 1 base; bases with no gene match: 5. There are 14 residues in the CDR3. Germline V gene lookup returns CDR1 SGHRS and CDR2 YFSETQ. In DNA form, the CDR3 reads TGCGCCAGCAGCTTGCAGGGGGCGGTTCCTGAAGCTTTCTTT. It is translated as CASSLQGAVPEAFF.

V gene TRBV2 combines with J gene TRBJ2-2, with TRBD2 matching 10 bases. This CDR3 has 17 amino acids. Germline CDR1 and CDR2: SNHLY and FYNNEI. The CDR3 reads CAQGLSGRALNTGELFF. The CDR3 nucleotides read TGTGCGCAGGGCCTAAGCGGGAGGGCCCTGAACACCGGGGAGCTGTTTTTT. The whole variable domain, remainder taken from reference TRBV2 and TRBJ2-2, is EPEVTQTPSHQVTQMGQEVILRCVPISNHLYFYWYRQILGQKVEFLVSFYNNEISEKSEIFDDQFSVERPDGSNFTLKIRSTKLEDSAMYFCAQGLSGRALNTGELFFGEGSRLTVL.

This clonotype was seen more than once but under ten times. The chain joins TRBV7-9 to TRBJ1-4, with TRBD1 identical over 12 bases. Germline lookup yields CDR1 SEHNR and CDR2 FQNEAQ (reference sequence). The J segment lost 10 bases and the V segment lost 0 bases, leaving 3 bases of the junction unmatched. The CDR3 length is 15 residues. This CDR3 is CASSLAGTGGLKLFF. The CDR3 DNA reads TGTGCCAGCAGCTTAGCTGGGACAGGGGGCCTAAAACTGTTTTTT. Together with reference TRBV7-9 and TRBJ1-4, the CDR3 gives the full variable domain: DTGVSQNPRHKITKRGQNVTFRCDPISEHNRLYWYRQTLGQGPEFLTYFQNEAQLEKSRLLSDRFSAERPKGSFSTLEIQRTEQGDSAMYLCASSLAGTGGLKLFFGSGTQLSVL.